The 22 T cell receptor beta chains in this list originate from one sample, sequenced in a study of blood T cells in healthy people across ages. A second PCR, run for about 7 to 11 cycles, used a sample-barcoded 5' primer plus a J-beta primer mix. MiXCR, applied by TCRdb to the 5' RACE reads, yields one record per CDR3 protein. The table lists about 1,000,000 distinct CDR3 sequences, roughly 45% of them singletons. Sequenced input: blood. The receptors here all came from a woman aged 60-70 years in good health.

This clonotype has more than one count but fewer than ten. This chain connects TRBV11-2 to TRBJ2-1; D gene ambiguous. Germline V gene data show CDR1 as SGHAT and CDR2 as FQNNGV. Trimming pared 2 bases from V and 0 bases from J, leaving 2 bases between. This CDR3 spans 13 amino acids. CDR3 coding DNA: TGTGCCAGCAGCTTACCCTCCTACAATGAGCAGTTCTTC. It translates to CASSLPSYNEQFF.

This chain uses TRBV15 with TRBJ2-3; the match to TRBD2 covers 7 bases. In germline, CDR1 is LNHNV, CDR2 YYDKDF (reference sequence). This CDR3 comprises 16 residues. V gave up 1 base and J gave up 2 bases; unmatched junction bases: 6. This chain's CDR3 is CATSRGGRGFTDTQYF. CDR3 DNA: TGTGCCACCAGCAGAGGAGGGAGGGGATTCACAGATACGCAGTATTTT.

The chain employs TRBV20-1 and TRBJ2-7; 7 bases map to TRBD2. V trimming: 1 base; J trimming: 4 bases; junction bases outside the gene matches: 7. The CDR3 contains 14 residues. Germline loops: CDR1 DFQATT, CDR2 SNEGSKA (reference sequence). The CDR3 loop is CSARAAGAKYEQYF. The CDR3 DNA follows: TGCAGTGCTAGAGCGGCGGGAGCAAAGTACGAGCAGTACTTC.

The J gene is TRBJ2-7, the V gene TRBV4-2; weak D call: TRBD2 (5 bases). Germline values: CDR1 LGHNA, CDR2 YNFKEQ. The CDR3 length is 16 residues. V gave up 4 bases and J gave up 1 base, with 17 bases separating them. CDR3 amino acids: CASSPLFAGRSYEQYF. The CDR3 nucleotides are TGTGCCAGCAGCCCCCTTTTTGCGGGTAGGTCCTACGAGCAGTACTTC.

The rearrangement joins TRBV7-7 to TRBJ2-5, with 7 positions matching TRBD2. The length of the CDR3 is 15 residues. Per germline, CDR1 SSHAT and CDR2 FNYEAQ (reference sequence). V shed 4 bases and J 4 bases; nucleotides not matched to a gene: 9. The CDR3 DNA reads as TGTGCCAGCAGCTCAACGGCCTCGGGAGGAGAGACCCAGTACTTC. Its protein is CASSSTASGGETQYF.

The chain has TRBV5-1 and TRBJ1-1, with D perhaps TRBD1 (5 bases). V lost 0 bases, J lost 2 bases, and 11 bases lay in between. Germline assignment: CDR1 SGHRS and CDR2 YFSETQ. The CDR3 is 15 amino acids. In DNA form, the CDR3 reads TGCGCCAGCAGCTTGGGACGGACACTTAACACTGAAGCTTTCTTT. Translation gives CASSLGRTLNTEAFF.

A few counts support this clonotype. This chain links TRBV7-8 with TRBJ2-7; 7 nucleotides align to TRBD2. Trimming cost V 4 bases and J 3 bases; bases outside gene matches: 12. CDR1 is SGHVS, CDR2 FQNEAQ, per germline. CDR3 length: 16 amino acids. The CDR3 coding sequence is TGTGCCAGCAGCTCTCGGACGGGGGAGGGATACTACGAGCAGTACTTC. Translated: CASSSRTGEGYYEQYF. Full variable domain (outside the CDR3, taken from reference TRBV7-8 and TRBJ2-7): GAGVSQSPRYKVAKRGQDVALRCDPISGHVSLFWYQQALGQGPEFLTYFQNEAQLDKSGLPSDRFFAERPEGSVSTLKIQRTQQEDSAVYLCASSSRTGEGYYEQYFGPGTRLTVT.

The chain links TRBV27 to TRBJ2-3, with D hard to call. Trimming stripped 2 bases from V and 0 bases from J, with 12 bases between. The germline V gene encodes CDR1 MNHEY and CDR2 SMNVEV (reference sequence). The CDR3 loop spans 16 amino acids. The CDR3 loop is CASSLRARISTDTQYF. The CDR3 nucleotides are TGTGCCAGCAGTTTAAGGGCGCGGATTAGCACAGATACGCAGTATTTT.

This clonotype was detected ten times or more. The genes are TRBV10-3 and TRBJ2-7; 10 bases map to TRBD2. The CDR3 is made up of 14 amino acids. Trimming removed 5 bases from V and 0 bases from J; junction bases left unmatched: 1. The germline gives CDR1 ENHRY, CDR2 SYGVKD. In DNA form, the CDR3 reads TGTGCCATCAGTCCTAGCGGGAGCTCCTACGAGCAGTACTTC. It specifies CAISPSGSSYEQYF.

The chain uses TRBV14 and TRBJ2-5; D is ambiguous. Trimming left V 2 bases short and J 1 base short, with 8 bases between. The CDR3 totals 14 residues. Germline values: CDR1 SGHDN, CDR2 FVKESK. In DNA, the CDR3 is TGTGCCAGCAGCCAATCGCAGATCCAAGAGACCCAGTACTTC. This codes for CASSQSQIQETQYF. The full variable domain, rest sourced from reference TRBV14 and TRBJ2-5, is EAGVTQFPSHSVIEKGQTVTLRCDPISGHDNLYWYRRVMGKEIKFLLHFVKESKQDESGMPNNRFLAERTGGTYSTLKVQPAELEDSGVYFCASSQSQIQETQYFGPGTRLLVL.

The V call is TRBV6-5, the J call TRBJ2-3; D is unresolved. Germline V gives CDR1 MNHEY, CDR2 SVGAGI. The CDR3 covers 18 residues. Deletions cut 2 bases from V and 2 bases from J, with 20 bases between. The CDR3 here is CASSYPVTGGESTDTQYF. The CDR3 coding sequence is TGTGCCAGCAGTTACCCCGTGACGGGCGGAGAGTCCACAGATACGCAGTATTTT.

This rearrangement joins TRBV4-2 to TRBJ2-1; D is undetermined. With 1 base removed from V and 5 bases from J, the gap between germline ends came to 9 bases. There are 14 residues in the CDR3. Germline V lookup: CDR1 LGHNA, CDR2 YNFKEQ. Written as DNA, the CDR3 is TGTGCCAGCAGCCAAGGGATAAGGGACAATGAGCAGTTCTTC. It yields the protein CASSQGIRDNEQFF.

This clonotype was counted a few times. V and J are TRBV12-3 or TRBV12-4 and TRBJ2-1; possible D gene TRBD1, 5 bases. The CDR3 contains 14 residues. V was clipped by 2 bases and J by 11 bases, with 16 bases between them. The CDR3 region is CASSLTQGPWKQFF. The CDR3 region has the DNA TGTGCCAGCAGTTTAACCCAGGGTCCTTGGAAGCAGTTCTTC.

This clonotype has at least ten counts. The chain links TRBV25-1 to TRBJ2-2, with no clear D. The CDR3 is 12 amino acids. The V end lost 5 bases, the J end lost 6 bases, and 7 bases lay between the germline ends. Germline V gene lookup returns CDR1 MGHDK and CDR2 SYGVNS. The CDR3 nucleotides are TGTGCCAGCAGTCCTCGTGCCGGGGAGCTGTTTTTT. Translation: CASSPRAGELFF.

J is TRBJ2-1 and V is TRBV9, with TRBD2 identical over 9 bases. The germline CDR1 and CDR2 sequences are SGDLS and YYNGEE. Losses at the gene ends were 0 bases for V and 6 bases for J; bases not matched to a gene: 4. The CDR3 is made up of 15 amino acids. As DNA, the CDR3 is TGTGCCAGCAGCGTAGCAGGTAGCGGGAGCAATGAGCAGTTCTTC. Its protein is CASSVAGSGSNEQFF.

This chain joins TRBV24-1 and TRBJ2-2; 11 bases map to TRBD1. Germline V CDR1 and CDR2: KGHDR, SFDVKD. The V and J ends lost 4 bases and 6 bases, in that order; junction bases with no gene match: 6. The CDR3 is 16 residues long. This chain's CDR3 is CATSDAGTGGSGELFF. The CDR3 nucleotides read TGTGCCACCAGTGACGCCGGGACAGGGGGATCCGGGGAGCTGTTTTTT.

In this sample, this clonotype turned up many times. V usage is TRBV6-4 and J usage is TRBJ2-4; 9 bases fit TRBD1. The CDR3 loop spans 13 amino acids. V lost 2 bases, J lost 7 bases, and 0 bases stayed unmatched. The germline gives CDR1 MRHNA, CDR2 SNTAGT. CDR3 region: CASSDGQGNIQYF. DNA for the CDR3: TGTGCCAGCAGTGACGGACAGGGGAACATTCAGTACTTC.

The chain has TRBV27 and TRBJ2-3; TRBD1 is a possible D gene (6 bases). V lost 4 bases, J lost 7 bases, and 12 bases lay in between. The CDR3 is made up of 13 amino acids. Per germline, CDR1 MNHEY and CDR2 SMNVEV (reference sequence). The DNA for the CDR3 is TGTGCCAGCAGTTGGGGGCCTTTTAATACGCAGTATTTT. Residues: CASSWGPFNTQYF.

The chain employs TRBV6-2 or TRBV6-3 and TRBJ1-1; TRBD1 agrees at 8 bases. CDR3 size: 14 residues. V gave up 6 bases and J gave up 3 bases; unmatched junction bases: 6. Germline values: CDR1 MNHEY, CDR2 SVGEGT. The CDR3 reads CASRRQGTHTEAFF. CDR3 nucleotides: TGTGCCAGCAGACGACAGGGGACGCACACTGAAGCTTTCTTT.

The chain couples TRBV28 to TRBJ2-1; unclear D gene. The CDR3 is 16 residues long. CDR1 is MDHEN and CDR2 is SYDVKM in the germline V gene. V was cut by 1 base and J by 6 bases, with 16 bases left in between. The chain's CDR3 is CASSLLPDRLGNEQFF. In DNA form, the CDR3 reads TGTGCCAGCAGTTTATTACCGGATCGGCTTGGCAATGAGCAGTTCTTC. Together with reference TRBV28 and TRBJ2-1, the CDR3 gives the full variable domain: DVKVTQSSRYLVKRTGEKVFLECVQDMDHENMFWYRQDPGLGLRLIYFSYDVKMKEKGDIPEGYSVSREKKERFSLILESASTNQTSMYLCASSLLPDRLGNEQFFGPGTRLTVL.

This clonotype was recorded a few times. The rearrangement links TRBV27 to TRBJ2-5, with D perhaps matching TRBD1 (6 bases). The CDR3 has 15 amino acids. CDR1 MNHEY and CDR2 SMNVEV come from the germline V gene (reference sequence). The germline V and J ends were trimmed by 6 bases and 0 bases, with 14 bases remaining between them. CDR3 sequence (DNA): TGTGCCAGCAGGAGTGGACAGATATACCAAGAGACCCAGTACTTC. Its translation is CASRSGQIYQETQYF.

The gene calls are TRBV20-1 and TRBJ2-3, with D maybe TRBD2 (6 bases). Germline V CDR1 and CDR2: DFQATT, SNEGSKA (reference sequence). The CDR3 has 16 amino acids. V gave up 5 bases and J gave up 0 bases, with 18 bases separating them. The CDR3 here is CSAVAYSTRSTDTQYF. CDR3 sequence (DNA): TGCAGTGCTGTCGCTTATTCGACTAGAAGCACAGATACGCAGTATTTT.